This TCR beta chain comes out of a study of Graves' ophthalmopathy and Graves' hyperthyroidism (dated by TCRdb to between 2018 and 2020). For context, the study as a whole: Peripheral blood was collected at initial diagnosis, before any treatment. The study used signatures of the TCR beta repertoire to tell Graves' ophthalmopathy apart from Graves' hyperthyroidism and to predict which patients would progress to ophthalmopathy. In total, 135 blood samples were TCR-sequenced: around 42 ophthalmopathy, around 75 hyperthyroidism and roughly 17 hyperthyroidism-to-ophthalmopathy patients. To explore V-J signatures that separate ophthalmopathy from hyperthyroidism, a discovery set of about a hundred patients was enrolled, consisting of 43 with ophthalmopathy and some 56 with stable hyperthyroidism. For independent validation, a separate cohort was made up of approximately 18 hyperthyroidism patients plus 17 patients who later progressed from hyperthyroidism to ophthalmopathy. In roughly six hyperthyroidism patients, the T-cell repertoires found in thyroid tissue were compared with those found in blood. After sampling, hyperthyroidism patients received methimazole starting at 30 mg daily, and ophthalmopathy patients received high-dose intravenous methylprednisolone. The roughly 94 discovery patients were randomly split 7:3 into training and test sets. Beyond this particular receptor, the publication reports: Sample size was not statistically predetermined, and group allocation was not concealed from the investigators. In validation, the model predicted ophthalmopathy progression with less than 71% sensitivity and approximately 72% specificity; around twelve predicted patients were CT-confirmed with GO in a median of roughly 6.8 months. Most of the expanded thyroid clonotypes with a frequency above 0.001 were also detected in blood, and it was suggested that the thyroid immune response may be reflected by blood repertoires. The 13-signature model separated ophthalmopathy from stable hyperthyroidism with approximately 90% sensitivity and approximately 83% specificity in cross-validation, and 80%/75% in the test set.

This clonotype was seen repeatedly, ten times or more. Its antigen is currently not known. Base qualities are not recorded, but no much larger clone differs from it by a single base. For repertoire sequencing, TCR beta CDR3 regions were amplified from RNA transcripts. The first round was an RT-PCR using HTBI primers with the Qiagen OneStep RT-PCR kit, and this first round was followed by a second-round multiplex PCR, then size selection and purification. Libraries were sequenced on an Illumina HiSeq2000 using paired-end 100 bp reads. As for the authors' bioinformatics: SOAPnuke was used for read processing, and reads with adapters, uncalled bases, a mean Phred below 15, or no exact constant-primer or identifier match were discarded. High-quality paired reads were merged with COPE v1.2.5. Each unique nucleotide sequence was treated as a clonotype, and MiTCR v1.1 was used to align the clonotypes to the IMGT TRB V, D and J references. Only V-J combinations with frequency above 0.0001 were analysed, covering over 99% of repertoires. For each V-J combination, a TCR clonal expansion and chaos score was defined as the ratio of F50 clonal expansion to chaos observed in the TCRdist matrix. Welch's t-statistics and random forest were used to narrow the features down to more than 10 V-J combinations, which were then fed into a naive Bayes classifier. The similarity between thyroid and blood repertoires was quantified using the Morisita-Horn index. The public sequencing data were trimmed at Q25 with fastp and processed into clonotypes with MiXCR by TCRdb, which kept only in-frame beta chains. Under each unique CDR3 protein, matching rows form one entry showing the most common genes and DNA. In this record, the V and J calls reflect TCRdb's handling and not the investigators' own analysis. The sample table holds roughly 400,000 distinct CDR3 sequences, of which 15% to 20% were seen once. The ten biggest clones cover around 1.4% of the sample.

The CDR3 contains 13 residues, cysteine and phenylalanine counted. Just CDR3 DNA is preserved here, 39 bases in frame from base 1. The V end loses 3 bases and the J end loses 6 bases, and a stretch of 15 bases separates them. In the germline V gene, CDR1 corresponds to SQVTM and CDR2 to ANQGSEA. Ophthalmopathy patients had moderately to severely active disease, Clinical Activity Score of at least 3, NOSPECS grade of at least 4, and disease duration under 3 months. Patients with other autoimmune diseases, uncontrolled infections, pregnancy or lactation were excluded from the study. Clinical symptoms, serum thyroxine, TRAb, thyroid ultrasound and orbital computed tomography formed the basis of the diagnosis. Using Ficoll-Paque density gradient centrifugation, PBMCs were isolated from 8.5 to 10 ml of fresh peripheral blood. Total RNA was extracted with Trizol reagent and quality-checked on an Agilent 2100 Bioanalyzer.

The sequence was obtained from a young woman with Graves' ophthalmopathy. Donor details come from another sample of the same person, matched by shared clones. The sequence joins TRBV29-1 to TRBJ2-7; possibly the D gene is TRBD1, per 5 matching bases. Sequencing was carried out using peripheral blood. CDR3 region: CSVDSWGHGEQYF. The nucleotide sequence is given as TGCAGCGTTGACTCTTGGGGCCATGGCGAGCAGTACTTC.